Listed below are T cell receptor beta chains from one sample, sequenced in a study of PD-L1 blockade in urothelial cancer. TCRdb's table, derived via immunoSEQ multiplex PCR, lists solely in-frame clones and lacks some. This sample yields approximately 110,000 clones, of which approximately 85% are seen a single time; about 2.6% belongs to the top ten. Sequenced material: PBMCs, taken around atezolizumab (anti-PD-L1) treatment. The origin of the receptors is a man aged 45-60 years with urothelial cancer. The CDR3 runs from the conserved cysteine through the conserved F or W. The D gene is left open where the match is weak. Expanded clones get a size class; other rows say once, few or many, or leave the size out.

j_call,clone_size,v_call,d_call,cdr3_nt,cdr3_aa
TRBJ2-7,.,TRBV5-1,TRBD2,TGCGCCAGCAGCTTCGCTAGCGGGAGGGTTGGCGAGCAGTACTTC,CASSFASGRVGEQYF
TRBJ2-1,.,TRBV19,.,TGTGCCAGTAGTCGCGGAAACTCCTACAATGAGCAGTTCTTC,CASSRGNSYNEQFF
TRBJ1-2,.,TRBV19,.,TGTGCCAGTAGTATCTATTTGGCAGGAATATCCTATGGCTACACCTTC,CASSIYLAGISYGYTF
TRBJ2-5,once,TRBV6-5,TRBD1,TGTGCCAGCAGTTACTCTCGGACAGGGGATGAGACCCAGTACTTC,CASSYSRTGDETQYF
TRBJ2-4,.,TRBV19,.,TGTGCCAGTAGTATTCCGGGACTGACAGCCAAAAACATTCAGTACTTC,CASSIPGLTAKNIQYF
TRBJ1-5,once,TRBV30,TRBD1,TGTGCCTGGAGTCAGGGACAGGGGTTTCGTCAGCCCCAGCATTTT,CAWSQGQGFRQPQHF
TRBJ2-3,.,TRBV7-6,TRBD1,TGTGCCAGCAGACTCGGACAGGAGAGCACAGATACGCAGTATTTT,CASRLGQESTDTQYF
TRBJ2-7,.,TRBV2,TRBD2,TGTGCCAGCAGGCAGCGGGAGGTTTCTCCCGAGCAGTACTTC,CASRQREVSPEQYF
TRBJ1-1,.,TRBV28,TRBD1,TGTGCCAGCCGATTACCAGGGGGGATGAACACTGAAGCTTTCTTT,CASRLPGGMNTEAFF
TRBJ2-5,.,TRBV28,TRBD2,TGTGCCAGCAGAAGGGCGGGAGGGGGGCCTTACTTC,CASRRAGGGPYF